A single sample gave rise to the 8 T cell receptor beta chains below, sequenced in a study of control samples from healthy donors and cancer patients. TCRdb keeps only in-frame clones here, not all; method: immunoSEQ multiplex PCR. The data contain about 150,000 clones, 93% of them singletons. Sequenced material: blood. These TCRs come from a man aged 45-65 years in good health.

CDR3 sequence reads: CASSAGTSGQETQYF. DNA of the CDR3: TGTGCCAGCAGTGCCGGGACTAGCGGTCAAGAGACCCAGTACTTC. The genes are TRBV5-8 and TRBJ2-5; TRBD2 matches 11 bases. Per germline, CDR1 SGHTS and CDR2 YDEGEE. The CDR3 runs 15 residues. Unmatched junction bases numbered 5, after V lost 5 bases and J lost 2 bases.

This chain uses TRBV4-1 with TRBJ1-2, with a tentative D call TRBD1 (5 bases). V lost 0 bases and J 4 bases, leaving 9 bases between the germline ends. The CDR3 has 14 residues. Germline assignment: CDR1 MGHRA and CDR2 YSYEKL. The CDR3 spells CASSQDRGFYGYTF. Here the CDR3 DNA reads TGCGCCAGCAGCCAAGATAGGGGCTTCTATGGCTACACCTTC.

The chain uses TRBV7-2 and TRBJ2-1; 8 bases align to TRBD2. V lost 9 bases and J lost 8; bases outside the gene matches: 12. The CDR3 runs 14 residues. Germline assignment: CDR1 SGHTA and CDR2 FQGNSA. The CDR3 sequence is CASSKNGGAYEQFF. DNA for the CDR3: TGTGCCAGTTCCAAGAACGGGGGGGCTTATGAGCAGTTCTTC.

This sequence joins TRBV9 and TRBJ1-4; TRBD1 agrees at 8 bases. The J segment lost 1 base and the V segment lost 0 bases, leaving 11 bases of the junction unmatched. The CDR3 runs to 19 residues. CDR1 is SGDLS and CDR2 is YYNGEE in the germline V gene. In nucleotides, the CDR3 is TGTGCCAGCAGCGTAGGTTACAGGGGGTCAGTGGAAACTAATGAAAAACTGTTTTTT. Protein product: CASSVGYRGSVETNEKLFF.

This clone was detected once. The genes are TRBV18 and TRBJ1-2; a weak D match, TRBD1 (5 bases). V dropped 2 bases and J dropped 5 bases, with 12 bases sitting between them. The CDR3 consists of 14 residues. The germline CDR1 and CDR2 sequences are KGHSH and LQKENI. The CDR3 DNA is TGTGCCAGCTCACCAGTGAGCCAGGGTTATGGCTACACCTTC. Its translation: CASSPVSQGYGYTF. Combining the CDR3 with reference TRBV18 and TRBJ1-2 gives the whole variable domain NAGVMQNPRHLVRRRGQEARLRCSPMKGHSHVYWYRQLPEEGLKFMVYLQKENIIDESGMPKERFSAEFPKEGPSILRIQQVVRGDSAAYFCASSPVSQGYGYTFGSGTRLTVV.

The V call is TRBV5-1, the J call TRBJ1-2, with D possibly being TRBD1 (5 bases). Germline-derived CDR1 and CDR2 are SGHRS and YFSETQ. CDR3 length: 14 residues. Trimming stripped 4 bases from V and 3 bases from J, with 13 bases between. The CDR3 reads CASSPSGTDYGYTF. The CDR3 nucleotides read TGCGCCAGCAGCCCGTCCGGGACGGACTATGGCTACACCTTC.

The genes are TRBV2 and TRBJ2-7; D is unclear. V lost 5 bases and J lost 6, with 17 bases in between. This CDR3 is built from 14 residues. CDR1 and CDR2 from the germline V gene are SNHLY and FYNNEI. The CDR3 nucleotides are TGTGCCAGCAGTCTTCGGACGGTTAAGGGCGAGCAGTACTTC. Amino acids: CASSLRTVKGEQYF.

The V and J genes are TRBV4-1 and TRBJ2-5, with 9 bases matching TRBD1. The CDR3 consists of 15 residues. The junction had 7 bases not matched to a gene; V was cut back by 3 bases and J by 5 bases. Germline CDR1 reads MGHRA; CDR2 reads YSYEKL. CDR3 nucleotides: TGCGCCAGCAGCCATAAGGGAGGACAGGGGGAGACCCAGTACTTC. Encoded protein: CASSHKGGQGETQYF.